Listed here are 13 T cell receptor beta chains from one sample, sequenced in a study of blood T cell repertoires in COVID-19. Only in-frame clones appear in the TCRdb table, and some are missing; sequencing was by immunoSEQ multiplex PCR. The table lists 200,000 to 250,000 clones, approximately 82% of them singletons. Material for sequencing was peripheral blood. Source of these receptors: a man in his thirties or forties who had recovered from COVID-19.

The CDR3 DNA reads TGTGCCACCAGCAACAGGGGGCGCGAGCAGTACGTC. This sequence encodes CATSNRGREQYV. This chain links TRBV15 with TRBJ2-7, with TRBD1 matching 9 bases. Looked up from germline, CDR1 is LNHNV and CDR2 is YYDKDF (reference sequence). This CDR3 comprises 12 residues. Trimming removed 4 bases from V and 6 bases from J; junction bases left unmatched: 1.

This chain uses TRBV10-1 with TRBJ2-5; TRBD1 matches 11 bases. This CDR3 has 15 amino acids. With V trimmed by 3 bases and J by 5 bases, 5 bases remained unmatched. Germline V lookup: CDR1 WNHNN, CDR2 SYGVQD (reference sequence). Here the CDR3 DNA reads TGCGCCAGCAGTGACGGACAGGGGGCGTCTGAGACCCAGTACTTC. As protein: CASSDGQGASETQYF.

CDR3 nucleotides: TGTGCCAGCAGCTTAGCCGGACAGGGGATCGGTGAGCAGTTCTTC. It encodes CASSLAGQGIGEQFF. The chain joins TRBV7-2 to TRBJ2-1; 9 nucleotides line up with TRBD1. The V gene end was trimmed by 0 bases and the J gene end by 9 bases; junction bases not matched to a gene: 6. The CDR3 extends over 15 amino acids. CDR1 SGHTA and CDR2 FQGNSA come from the germline V gene.

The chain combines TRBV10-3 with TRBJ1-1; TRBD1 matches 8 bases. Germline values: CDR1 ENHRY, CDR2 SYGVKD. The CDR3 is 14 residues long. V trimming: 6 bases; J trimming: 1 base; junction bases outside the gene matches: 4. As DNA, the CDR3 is TGTGCCATCAGCCCGGGACAGGAGAACACTGAAGCTTTCTTT. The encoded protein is CAISPGQENTEAFF.

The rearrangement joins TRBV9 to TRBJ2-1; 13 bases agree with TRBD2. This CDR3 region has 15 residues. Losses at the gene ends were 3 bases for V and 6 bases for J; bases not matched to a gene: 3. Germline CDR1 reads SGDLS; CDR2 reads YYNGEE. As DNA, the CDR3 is TGTGCCAGCAGCGCGGGACTAGCGGGGCCCAATGAGCAGTTCTTC. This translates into CASSAGLAGPNEQFF.

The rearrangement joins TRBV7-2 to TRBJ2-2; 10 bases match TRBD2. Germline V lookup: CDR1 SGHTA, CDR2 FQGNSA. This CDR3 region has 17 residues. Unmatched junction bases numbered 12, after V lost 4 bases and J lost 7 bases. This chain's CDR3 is CASSSDSSGGPGGELFF. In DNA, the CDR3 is TGTGCCAGCAGCTCAGATAGTAGCGGGGGGCCGGGCGGGGAGCTGTTTTTT.

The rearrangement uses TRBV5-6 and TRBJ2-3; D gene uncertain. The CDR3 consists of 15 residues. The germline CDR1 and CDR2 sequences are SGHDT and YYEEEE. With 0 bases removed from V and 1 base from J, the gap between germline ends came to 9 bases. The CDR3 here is CASSLVSGGTDTQYF. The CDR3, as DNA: TGTGCCAGCAGCTTGGTTTCAGGCGGCACAGATACGCAGTATTTT.

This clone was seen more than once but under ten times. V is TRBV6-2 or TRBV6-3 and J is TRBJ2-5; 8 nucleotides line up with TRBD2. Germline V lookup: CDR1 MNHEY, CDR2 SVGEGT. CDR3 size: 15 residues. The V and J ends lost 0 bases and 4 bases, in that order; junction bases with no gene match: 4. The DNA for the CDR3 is TGTGCCAGCAGTTACTCCTCGGGGGGGCCAGAGACCCAGTACTTC. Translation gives CASSYSSGGPETQYF.

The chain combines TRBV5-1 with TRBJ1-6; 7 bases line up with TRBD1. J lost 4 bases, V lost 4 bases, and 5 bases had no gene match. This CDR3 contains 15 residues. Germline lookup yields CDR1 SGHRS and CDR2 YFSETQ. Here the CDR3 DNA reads TGCGCCAGCAGCGCCGAACAGGGGTATAATTCACCCCTCCACTTT. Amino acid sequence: CASSAEQGYNSPLHF.

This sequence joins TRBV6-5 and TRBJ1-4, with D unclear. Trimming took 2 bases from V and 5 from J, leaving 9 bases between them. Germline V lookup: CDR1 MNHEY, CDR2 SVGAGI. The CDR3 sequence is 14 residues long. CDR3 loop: CASSYTVQNEKLFF. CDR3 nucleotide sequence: TGTGCCAGCAGTTACACAGTACAAAATGAAAAACTGTTTTTT.

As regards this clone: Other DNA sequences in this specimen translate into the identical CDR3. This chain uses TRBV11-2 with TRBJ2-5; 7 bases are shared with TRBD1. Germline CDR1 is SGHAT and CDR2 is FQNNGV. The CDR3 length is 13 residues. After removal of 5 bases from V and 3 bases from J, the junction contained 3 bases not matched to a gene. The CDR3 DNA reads TGTGCCAGCAGCCTGGGACAGAAAGAGACCCAGTACTTC. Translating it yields CASSLGQKETQYF.

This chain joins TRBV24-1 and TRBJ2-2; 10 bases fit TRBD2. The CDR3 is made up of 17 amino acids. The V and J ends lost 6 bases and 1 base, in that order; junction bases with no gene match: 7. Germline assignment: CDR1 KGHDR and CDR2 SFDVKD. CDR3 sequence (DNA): TGTGCCACCAGTACAATAACTAGCGGGGTGAACACCGGGGAGCTGTTTTTT. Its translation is CATSTITSGVNTGELFF.

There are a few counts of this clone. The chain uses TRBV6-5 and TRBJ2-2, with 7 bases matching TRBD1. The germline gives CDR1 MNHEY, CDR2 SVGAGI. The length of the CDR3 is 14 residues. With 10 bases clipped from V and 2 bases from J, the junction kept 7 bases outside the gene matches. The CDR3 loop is CATPTGSNTGELFF. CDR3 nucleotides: TGTGCCACTCCGACAGGGAGTAACACCGGGGAGCTGTTTTTT.